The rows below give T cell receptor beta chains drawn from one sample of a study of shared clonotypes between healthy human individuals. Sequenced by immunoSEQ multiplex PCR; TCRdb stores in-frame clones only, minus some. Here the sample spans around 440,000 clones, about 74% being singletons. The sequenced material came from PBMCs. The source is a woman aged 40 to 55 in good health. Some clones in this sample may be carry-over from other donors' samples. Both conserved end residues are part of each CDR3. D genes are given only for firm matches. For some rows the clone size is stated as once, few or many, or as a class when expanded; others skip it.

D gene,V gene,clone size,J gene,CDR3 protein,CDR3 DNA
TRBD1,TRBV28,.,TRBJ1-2,CASTKQGGLSFNHGYTF,TGTGCCAGCACTAAACAGGGGGGTCTTAGTTTTAATCATGGCTACACCTTC
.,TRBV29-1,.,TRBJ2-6,CSVGAGANVLTF,TGCAGCGTTGGGGCTGGGGCCAACGTCCTGACTTTC
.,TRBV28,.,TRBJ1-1,CASSSRALYTEAFF,TGTGCCAGCAGTAGCCGGGCCCTGTACACTGAAGCTTTCTTT
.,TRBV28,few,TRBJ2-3,CASSAGTDTQYF,TGTGCCAGCAGTGCGGGCACAGATACGCAGTATTTT
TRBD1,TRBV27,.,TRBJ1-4,CASSFLSPTGDREKLFF,TGTGCCAGCAGTTTCCTATCCCCGACAGGGGATCGCGAAAAACTGTTTTTT
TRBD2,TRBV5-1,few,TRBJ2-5,CASSPREGDRTQYF,TGCGCCAGCAGCCCCCGGGAGGGGGATAGGACCCAGTACTTC
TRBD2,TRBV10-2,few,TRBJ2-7,CASSESPLVEGLASSYEQYF,TGCGCCAGCAGTGAGTCCCCTTTAGTTGAGGGACTAGCGAGCTCCTACGAGCAGTACTTC
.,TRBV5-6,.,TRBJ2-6,CASSPRGANVLTF,TGTGCCAGCAGCCCCCGGGGGGCCAACGTCCTGACTTTC
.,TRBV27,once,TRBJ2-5,CASSINGGTTETQYF,TGTGCCAGCAGCATAAACGGGGGTACTACCGAGACCCAGTACTTC
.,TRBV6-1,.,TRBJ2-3,CASNRPPRGTDTQYF,TGTGCCAGCAATAGACCCCCCAGAGGCACAGATACGCAGTATTTT
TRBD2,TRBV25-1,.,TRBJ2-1,CASSERGRGYNEQFF,TGTGCCAGCAGTGAACGTGGGAGGGGATACAATGAGCAGTTCTTC
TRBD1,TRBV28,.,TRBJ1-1,CASSWGQGRSTEAFF,TGTGCCAGCAGTTGGGGACAGGGGCGCAGCACTGAAGCTTTCTTT